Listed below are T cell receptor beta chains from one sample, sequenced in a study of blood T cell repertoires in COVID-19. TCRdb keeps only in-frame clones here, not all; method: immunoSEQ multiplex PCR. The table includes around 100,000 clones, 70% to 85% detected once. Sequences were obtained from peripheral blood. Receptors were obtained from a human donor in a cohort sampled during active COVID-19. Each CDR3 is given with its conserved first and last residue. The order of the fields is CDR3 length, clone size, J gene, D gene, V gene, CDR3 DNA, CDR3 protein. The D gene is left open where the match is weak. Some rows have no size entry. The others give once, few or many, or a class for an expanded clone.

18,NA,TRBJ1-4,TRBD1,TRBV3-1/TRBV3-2,TGTGCCAGCAGCCAACACTGGGGACAGGGCGCAACTAATGAAAAACTGTTTTTT,CASSQHWGQGATNEKLFF
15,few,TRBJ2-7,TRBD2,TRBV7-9,TGTGCCAGCAGCCACCCGGGAGGGGTGTATTACGAGCAGTACTTC,CASSHPGGVYYEQYF
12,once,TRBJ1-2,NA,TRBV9,TGTGCCAGCAGCGTGACAGCCGGGGGCTACACCTTC,CASSVTAGGYTF
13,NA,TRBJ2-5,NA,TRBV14,TGTGCCAGCAGCCAAGGAGGCTACGGGACCCAGTACTTC,CASSQGGYGTQYF
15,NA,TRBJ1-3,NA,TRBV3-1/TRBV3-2,TGTGCCAGCAGCCAAAGGGGACAATCTGGAAACACCATATATTTT,CASSQRGQSGNTIYF
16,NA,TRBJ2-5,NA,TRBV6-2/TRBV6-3,TGTGCCAGCAGTTACGGGAGACTTACTACGTGGGAGACCCAGTACTTC,CASSYGRLTTWETQYF
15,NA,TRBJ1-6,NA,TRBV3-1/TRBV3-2,TGTGCCAGCAGCAACCGACAGGCGAACAATTCACCCCTCCACTTT,CASSNRQANNSPLHF
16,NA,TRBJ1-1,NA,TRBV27,TGTGCCAGCAGTTTCCGTGGAGGTCCCATCTTTACTGAAGCTTTCTTT,CASSFRGGPIFTEAFF
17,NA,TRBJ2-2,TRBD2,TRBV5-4,TGTGCCAGCAGCTTGGGGACTAGCGGGGGGAACACCGGGGAGCTGTTTTTT,CASSLGTSGGNTGELFF
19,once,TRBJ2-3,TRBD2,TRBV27,TGTGCCAGCAGTTTTATTCCGGGACTAGCGGGAGGGAGCACAGATACGCAGTATTTT,CASSFIPGLAGGSTDTQYF
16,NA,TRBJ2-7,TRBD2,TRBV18,TGTGCCAGCTCACCACCTAATAGCGGGAGTATCTACGAGCAGTACTTC,CASSPPNSGSIYEQYF
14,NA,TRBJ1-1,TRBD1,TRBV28,TGTGCCAGCACCCTGATGACAGGGGCCACTGAAGCTTTCTTT,CASTLMTGATEAFF
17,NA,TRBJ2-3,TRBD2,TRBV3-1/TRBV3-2,TGTGCCAGCAGCTACTCAGGAGGGGCGGGAGGGCCAGATACGCAGTATTTT,CASSYSGGAGGPDTQYF
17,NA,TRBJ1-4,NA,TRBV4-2,TGTGCCAGCAGCCTGAATCTGCAGGGTGCAACTAATGAAAAACTGTTTTTT,CASSLNLQGATNEKLFF
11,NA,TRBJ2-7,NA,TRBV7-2,TGTGCCAGCAGCTCCCAATACGAGCAGTACTTC,CASSSQYEQYF
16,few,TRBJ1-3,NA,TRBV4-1,TGCGCCAGCAGCCAAGATATAAGGGGGTACGGAAACACCATATATTTT,CASSQDIRGYGNTIYF
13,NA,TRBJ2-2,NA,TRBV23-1,TGCGCCAGCAGTCCACAACTAGCCCGGGAGCTGTTTTTT,CASSPQLARELFF
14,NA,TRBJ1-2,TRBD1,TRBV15,TGTGCCACCAGCAGAGAGACAGGGCCCTATGGCTACACCTTC,CATSRETGPYGYTF
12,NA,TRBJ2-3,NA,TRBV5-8,TGTGCCAGCACCCTTTATCCAGGCATTGAGTATTTT,CASTLYPGIEYF
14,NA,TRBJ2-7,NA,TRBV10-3,TGTGCCATCAGTGAGGGCCGGAGCTCCTACGAGCAGTACTTC,CAISEGRSSYEQYF
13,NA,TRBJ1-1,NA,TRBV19,TGTGCCAGCCGTAGCCCAGCGAACACTGAAGCTTTCTTT,CASRSPANTEAFF
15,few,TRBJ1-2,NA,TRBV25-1,TGTGCCAGCAGTGAATATAACGAGTTGGAGAGTGGCTACACCTTC,CASSEYNELESGYTF
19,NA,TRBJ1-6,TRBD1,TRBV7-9,TGTGCCAGCAGCACTCCCCGTGGCAGCCAGGGGGCAGGAGGCTCACCCCTCCACTTT,CASSTPRGSQGAGGSPLHF
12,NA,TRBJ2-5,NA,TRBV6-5,TGTGCCAGCAGTTACAGGGGGGAGACCCAGTACTTC,CASSYRGETQYF
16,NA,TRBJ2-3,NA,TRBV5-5,TGTGCCAGCAGTACGACCGCGGAGGTTATGACAGATACGCAGTATTTT,CASSTTAEVMTDTQYF
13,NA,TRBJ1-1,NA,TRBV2,TGTGCCACAACCGGGACAAGGAACACTGAAGCTTTCTTT,CATTGTRNTEAFF
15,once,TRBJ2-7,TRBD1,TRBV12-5,TGTGCTAGTGGTGCCCCGGGACAGGGGGTGTACGAGCAGTACTTC,CASGAPGQGVYEQYF
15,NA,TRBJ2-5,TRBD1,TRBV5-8,TGTGCCAGCAGCCCAGGGGACAGTTGGCAAGAGACCCAGTACTTC,CASSPGDSWQETQYF
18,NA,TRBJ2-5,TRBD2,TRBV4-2,TGTGCCAGCAGCCAAGATGGACTAGCGGGGGAGACTCAAGAGACCCAGTACTTC,CASSQDGLAGETQETQYF